The clone carrying this TCR beta chain was counted many times. Antigen unknown. The data were obtained in a study of type 1 regulatory T cells. Study-wide context: T-allo10 is an in vitro-generated, Tr1-enriched CD4 T cell product specific for alloantigen.

This CDR3 is built from 13 residues. The germline V gene encodes CDR1 WSHSY and CDR2 SAAADI. V gave up 8 bases and J gave up 2 bases, with 10 bases separating them. TCRdb recomputed calls from the reads with MiXCR, one row per CDR3 protein. This table has more than 60,000 distinct CDR3 sequences, 49% appearing once. Study observations and caveats: Tr1 cells had a more restricted TCR repertoire than non-Tr1 cells.

The receptor was derived from a human donor in good health. The V gene is TRBV10-2, the J gene TRBJ1-5, with D unclear. Sample: cultured non-Tr1 T cells, either the whole culture or a sorted T cell fraction (not recorded which). In DNA form, the CDR3 reads TGCGCCAGCTCGGGGATTGGCAATCAGCCCCAGCATTTT. This gives the protein CASSGIGNQPQHF.